This T cell receptor beta chain was found in a study of CXCR3-negative and CXCR3-positive naive CD8 T cells. Naive CD8+ T cells were CD45RO-CCR7+CD27+CD95-. The libraries of TRB cDNA were constructed through 5' RACE using UMI labels. From the 5' RACE reads, TCRdb lists one entry per CDR3 protein and no DNA. The listing contains over 20,000 distinct CDR3 sequences. Germline CDR1 is SGHTA and CDR2 is FQGNSA. This CDR3 is built from 15 residues. The chain employs TRBV7-2 and TRBJ2-1; TCRdb calls TRBD1, which cannot be checked without DNA. Material for sequencing was naive CXCR3- CD8+ T cells from blood. Subset in this sample: CD45RO-CCR7+CD27+CD95- naive CD8+ T cells lacking CXCR3 (TNR3-). This sequence originates from a human donor in good health. Some clones in this sample may be carry-over from other donors' samples. CDR3 protein: CASSSGWGRSDEQFF.